This TCR beta chain came from a study of cytomegalovirus exposure and HLA in healthy donors. PCR was performed using 60 Vbeta and 13 Jbeta primers. The method was immunoSEQ multiplex PCR; TCRdb's version includes in-frame clones alone and lacks a portion of them. The table lists about 130,000 clones, 74% of them singletons. This clone was seen just once. Its antigen is not identified. Overall study results and limits: Cytomegalovirus status was reportedly diagnosed by the classifier with high specificity and sensitivity. One variant, a missense change in DCLRE1C, was linked in a later analysis to TCR beta V- and J-gene trimming. Reportedly, fewer N-insertions than the 666-donor mean appeared in an Asian-associated ancestry cluster in a later analysis.

The clonotype originates from a man aged 18 to 35 in good health and CMV-seropositive. Sequencing was done on a sample of PBMCs.

The CDR3 DNA is TGTGCCAGCAGTGAAATTGCGGGGGCCCTCTCCTACGAGCAGTACTTC. Amino acid sequence: CASSEIAGALSYEQYF. This rearrangement joins TRBV2 to TRBJ2-7; possibly TRBD2 for D (7 bases). The CDR3 is 16 amino acids. Per the germline V gene, CDR1 is SNHLY and CDR2 is FYNNEI. With 2 bases removed from V and 0 bases from J, the gap between germline ends came to 14 bases.